This T cell receptor beta chain was retrieved from a study of T cell responses to AZD1222 COVID-19 vaccine. Sequencing was performed with immunoSEQ multiplex PCR; in TCRdb, only in-frame clones are kept and a portion is missing. This table holds around 170,000 clones, roughly 93% found once. V was shortened by 2 bases and J by 4 bases, with 12 bases between the two germline ends. Germline values: CDR1 LGHDT, CDR2 YNNKEL (reference sequence). The CDR3 spans 14 residues. The source is an adult in good health. The material sequenced was peripheral blood, taken on day 0 of AZD1222 vaccination. The chain uses TRBV3-1 (or the pseudogene TRBV3-2) and TRBJ2-7; D call uncertain. CDR3 DNA: TGTGCCAGCAGCCAATCCCTCGCCGAGTACGAGCAGTACTTC. Residues: CASSQSLAEYEQYF.